One and the same sample provided the 29 T cell receptor beta chains below, sequenced in a study of cytomegalovirus exposure and HLA in healthy donors. In the PCR, 60 Vbeta and 13 Jbeta primers were used. Repertoires were generated with immunoSEQ multiplex PCR, while TCRdb's copy carries only in-frame clones and drops some. This table has about 89,000 clones, roughly 80% appearing once. The sample taken for sequencing was PBMCs. These receptors all stem from a man aged 30 to 45 in good health and CMV-seropositive.

The genes are TRBV18 and TRBJ1-4, with 7 positions matching TRBD1. The CDR3 is made up of 15 amino acids. Germline-derived CDR1 and CDR2 are KGHSH and LQKENI. J lost 5 bases, V lost 2 bases, and 5 bases had no gene match. The CDR3 DNA follows: TGTGCCAGCTCACCAGGGACAGCTGGAAATGAAAAACTGTTTTTT. Amino acid sequence: CASSPGTAGNEKLFF.

In DNA form, the CDR3 reads TGCGCCAGCAGCTTGTTCAGGCGGGGGGATGAGCAGTTCTTC. Translation gives CASSLFRRGDEQFF. The chain uses TRBV5-1 and TRBJ2-1; 8 bases line up with TRBD2. Germline CDR1 is SGHRS and CDR2 is YFSETQ. J lost 8 bases, V lost 1 base, and 5 bases had no gene match. The CDR3 loop spans 14 amino acids.

In nucleotides, the CDR3 is TGTGCCTTGAGCCGAGGGGGCGCAAGGACCGGGGAGCTGTTTTTT. This codes for CALSRGGARTGELFF. The chain uses TRBV5-4 and TRBJ2-2; 7 nucleotides line up with TRBD1. The CDR3 spans 15 residues. J lost 5 bases, V lost 10 bases, and 14 bases had no gene match. Per the germline V gene, CDR1 is SGHNT and CDR2 is YYREEE (reference sequence). Full variable domain (missing parts from reference TRBV5-4 and TRBJ2-2): ETGVTQSPTHLIKTRGQQVTLRCSSQSGHNTVSWYQQALGQGPQFIFQYYREEENGRGNFPPRFSGLQFPNYSSELNVNALELDDSALYLCALSRGGARTGELFFGEGSRLTVL.

The CDR3 DNA sequence: TGTGCCAGCAGAACGACAGGGCTCTCGGATGGCTACACCTTC. Translation: CASRTTGLSDGYTF. The V call is TRBV5-4, the J call TRBJ1-2; 7 bases are shared with TRBD1. V was clipped by 5 bases and J by 6 bases; unmatched bases: 10. This CDR3 region has 14 residues. The germline V gene has CDR1 SGHNT and CDR2 YYREEE (reference sequence). Based on the CDR3 plus reference TRBV5-4 and TRBJ1-2, the full variable domain is ETGVTQSPTHLIKTRGQQVTLRCSSQSGHNTVSWYQQALGQGPQFIFQYYREEENGRGNFPPRFSGLQFPNYSSELNVNALELDDSALYLCASRTTGLSDGYTFGSGTRLTVV.

The genes are TRBV4-3 and TRBJ1-6; 8 bases match TRBD1. CDR3 length equals 15 residues. V shed 5 bases and J 9 bases; nucleotides not matched to a gene: 9. The germline V gene encodes CDR1 LGHNA and CDR2 YSLEER. The CDR3 spells CASSSRTGRTSPLHF. The CDR3, as DNA: TGCGCCAGCAGCTCCCGGACAGGGCGGACTTCACCCCTCCACTTT.

J is TRBJ1-1 and V is TRBV19, with no clear D. Trimming stripped 6 bases from V and 4 bases from J, with 9 bases between. Germline loops: CDR1 LNHDA, CDR2 SQIVND (reference sequence). CDR3 length: 12 amino acids. CDR3 sequence (DNA): TGTGCCAGTAGCCCACAGACCACTGAAGCTTTCTTT. Residues: CASSPQTTEAFF.

V is TRBV9 and J is TRBJ2-2; the match to TRBD2 covers 7 bases. V trimming: 2 bases; J trimming: 6 bases; junction bases outside the gene matches: 7. The germline CDR1 and CDR2 sequences are SGDLS and YYNGEE. The CDR3 has 15 residues. CDR3 sequence (DNA): TGTGCCAGCAGCGTCAGCGGGGCGGGTGCCGGGGAGCTGTTTTTT. Protein product: CASSVSGAGAGELFF.

V and J are TRBV15 and TRBJ2-5, with D tentatively TRBD2 (6 bases). The J call could be wrong; TRBJ2-7 is a better fit for the DNA end. Germline values: CDR1 LNHNV, CDR2 YYDKDF (reference sequence). CDR3 size: 14 residues. The CDR3 coding sequence is TGTGCCACCAGCAGAGTCAGGGAGGCCTACGAGCAGTACTTC. This sequence encodes CATSRVREAYEQYF.

The chain carries TRBV2 and TRBJ2-6; 10 positions agree with TRBD1. The CDR3 consists of 20 residues. Germline V lookup: CDR1 SNHLY, CDR2 FYNNEI. V dropped 7 bases and J dropped 0; count of bases not matched to a gene: 15. CDR3 DNA: TGTGCCAGCAACCGTGGGTATTTGACAGGGGGCAACTCTGGGGCCAACGTCCTGACTTTC. Translating gives CASNRGYLTGGNSGANVLTF.

The genes are TRBV27 and TRBJ1-1; weak D call: TRBD1 (5 bases). The CDR3 covers 15 residues. V was cut by 2 bases and J by 0 bases, with 10 bases left in between. The germline V gene has CDR1 MNHEY and CDR2 SMNVEV (reference sequence). CDR3 bases: TGTGCCAGCAGTTTACAGGGCTCCATGAACACTGAAGCTTTCTTT. Translation: CASSLQGSMNTEAFF.

The chain is built from TRBV6-5 and TRBJ2-1; D possibly corresponds to TRBD1 (5 bases). The germline V gene encodes CDR1 MNHEY and CDR2 SVGAGI. This CDR3 region has 14 residues. V lost 7 bases, J lost 8 bases, and 18 bases lay in between. The CDR3 nucleotides read TGTGCCAGCAAACAGGCCCCAAACTGGGATGAGCAGTTCTTC. It translates to CASKQAPNWDEQFF.

This rearrangement joins TRBV19 to TRBJ1-1; D perhaps matches TRBD1 (5 bases). V shed 6 bases and J shed 5 bases, with 10 bases lying between them. The CDR3 consists of 12 residues. The germline V gene encodes CDR1 LNHDA and CDR2 SQIVND (reference sequence). CDR3 amino acids: CASSRGRTEAFF. In nucleotides, the CDR3 is TGTGCCAGTAGCCGGGGGAGGACTGAAGCTTTCTTT. The full variable domain, completed using reference TRBV19 and TRBJ1-1, is DGGITQSPKYLFRKEGQNVTLSCEQNLNHDAMYWYRQDPGQGLRLIYYSQIVNDFQKGDIAEGYSVSREKKESFPLTVTSAQKNPTAFYLCASSRGRTEAFFGQGTRLTVV.

The CDR3 sequence: CASLGRTYEQYF. The CDR3 coding sequence is TGTGCCAGCTTGGGCCGGACCTACGAGCAGTACTTC. This sequence joins TRBV2 and TRBJ2-7; D is uncertain. The CDR3 has 12 residues. Trimming cost V 8 bases and J 2 bases, with 10 bases left between them. The V gene's germline CDR1 is SNHLY and CDR2 FYNNEI.

The chain is built from TRBV5-1 and TRBJ2-2; the match to TRBD2 covers 10 bases. Looked up from germline, CDR1 is SGHRS and CDR2 is YFSETQ. Trimming cost V 4 bases and J 4 bases; bases outside gene matches: 13. This CDR3 has 18 residues. In DNA, the CDR3 is TGCGCCAGCAGCCCCCTTAAGCGGGGGGGCGTCTTCACCGGGGAGCTGTTTTTT. Protein sequence: CASSPLKRGGVFTGELFF.

This clone occurred a few times. The chain joins TRBV7-2 to TRBJ2-7; D uncertain. Germline-derived CDR1 and CDR2 are SGHTA and FQGNSA. This CDR3 region has 14 residues. Trimming took 1 base from V and 2 from J, leaving 9 bases between them. CDR3 in amino acids: CASSLGQITYEQYF. CDR3 nucleotide sequence: TGTGCCAGCAGCTTAGGGCAGATAACCTACGAGCAGTACTTC.

The V and J genes are TRBV28 and TRBJ1-6, with TRBD1 identical over 9 bases. CDR1 is MDHEN and CDR2 is SYDVKM in the germline V gene. This CDR3 region has 14 residues. The V gene end was trimmed by 6 bases and the J gene end by 9 bases; junction bases not matched to a gene: 6. CDR3 amino acids: CASSAGTGFSPLHF. DNA for the CDR3: TGTGCCAGCAGCGCCGGGACAGGGTTTTCACCCCTCCACTTT.

This clone was picked up a small number of times. The V call is TRBV28, the J call TRBJ1-1; D might be TRBD1 (5 bases). Germline V gives CDR1 MDHEN, CDR2 SYDVKM. The CDR3 spans 15 residues. V lost 4 bases and J 4 bases, leaving 16 bases between the germline ends. CDR3 sequence reads: CASSSGTAGLTEAFF. CDR3 in DNA: TGTGCCAGCAGTTCTGGTACCGCAGGGCTCACTGAAGCTTTCTTT.

The chain uses TRBV7-9 and TRBJ2-2; no reliable D call. Looked up from germline, CDR1 is SEHNR and CDR2 is FQNEAQ (reference sequence). Trimming left V 8 bases short and J 6 bases short, with 16 bases between. This CDR3 spans 14 amino acids. CDR3 DNA sequence: TGTGCCAGCTTAGACCCCCAGGTCGCCGGGGAGCTGTTTTTT. It encodes CASLDPQVAGELFF.

This clone showed up many times. V is TRBV6-6 and J is TRBJ1-1; TRBD1 might be the D (5 bases). This CDR3 contains 12 residues. The V gene's germline CDR1 is MNHNY and CDR2 SVGAGI (reference sequence). V lost 7 bases to trimming and J lost 7 bases, with 13 bases between them. The CDR3 reads CASMTGQGEAFF. The CDR3 coding sequence is TGTGCCAGCATGACGGGCCAGGGTGAAGCTTTCTTT.

The chain joins TRBV9 to TRBJ1-3; 8 bases fit TRBD1. The CDR3 length is 14 residues. Germline assignment: CDR1 SGDLS and CDR2 YYNGEE. V was clipped by 5 bases and J by 4 bases; unmatched bases: 5. This CDR3 is CASRRTGPGNTIYF. The CDR3 nucleotides are TGTGCCAGCAGGCGGACAGGGCCCGGAAACACCATATATTTT.

CDR3 sequence reads: CASGLDSWDRPNTEAFF. CDR3 DNA: TGTGCTAGTGGTTTGGATTCCTGGGACAGGCCTAACACTGAAGCTTTCTTT. The V and J genes are TRBV12-5 and TRBJ1-1; 8 nucleotides match TRBD1. The trim removed 1 base at V and 2 bases at J, leaving 9 bases unmatched. This CDR3 spans 17 amino acids. The germline V gene encodes CDR1 LGHNT and CDR2 FRNRAP.

This clone was detected a few times. This chain joins TRBV11-3 and TRBJ2-7; 7 nucleotides agree with TRBD1. V was pared by 1 base and J by 2 bases, with 2 bases of the junction left unmatched. The CDR3 covers 14 residues. Germline V CDR1 and CDR2: SGHNT, YENEEA. The CDR3 reads CASSLGQGAYEQYF. The CDR3 DNA follows: TGTGCCAGCAGCTTAGGTCAGGGGGCCTACGAGCAGTACTTC.

The chain combines TRBV5-1 with TRBJ2-7; tentative D call: TRBD2 (5 bases). The germline V and J ends were trimmed by 4 bases and 6 bases, with 20 bases remaining between them. This CDR3 has 15 residues. From germline, CDR1 is SGHRS and CDR2 YFSETQ. CDR3 coding DNA: TGCGCCAGCAGCGTGTCCGCGGGCTCCACCGTCGAGCAGTACTTC. Its protein product is CASSVSAGSTVEQYF.

The chain links TRBV9 to TRBJ2-7; a possible D gene is TRBD2 (5 bases). The CDR3 is made up of 15 amino acids. The germline gives CDR1 SGDLS, CDR2 YYNGEE. V was trimmed by 0 bases and J by 0 bases, leaving 10 bases between them. In nucleotides, the CDR3 is TGTGCCAGCAGCGTAGCCCCGGGGATCTCCTACGAGCAGTACTTC. This codes for CASSVAPGISYEQYF.

This clone is classed as medium-sized. The gene calls are TRBV4-1 and TRBJ1-1; D call uncertain. The V gene's germline CDR1 is MGHRA and CDR2 YSYEKL. The CDR3 is 11 residues long. V shed 8 bases and J shed 3 bases, with 7 bases lying between them. As DNA, the CDR3 is TGCGCCAGCGCGCGGGACACTGAAGCTTTCTTT. It codes for CASARDTEAFF.

The chain recombines TRBV2 with TRBJ2-7, with 7 bases that match TRBD1. The germline gives CDR1 SNHLY, CDR2 FYNNEI. V lost 6 bases, J lost 0 bases, and 8 bases stayed unmatched. The length of the CDR3 is 15 residues. The CDR3 sequence: CASRGGTASSYEQYF. CDR3 coding DNA: TGTGCCAGCAGAGGTGGGACAGCGAGCTCCTACGAGCAGTACTTC.

CDR3 amino acids: CASSLYGVGGYTF. In nucleotides, the CDR3 is TGTGCCAGCAGTTTATACGGGGTGGGGGGCTACACCTTC. The rearrangement uses TRBV27 and TRBJ1-2, with unresolved D. V was pared by 1 base and J by 8 bases, with 11 bases between. The V gene's germline CDR1 is MNHEY and CDR2 SMNVEV (reference sequence). The CDR3 totals 13 residues.

This clone is a singleton in its sample. The genes are TRBV2 and TRBJ2-5; 9 bases are a match to TRBD1. Germline values: CDR1 SNHLY, CDR2 FYNNEI. V was clipped by 1 base and J by 5 bases; unmatched bases: 5. CDR3 length equals 15 residues. The CDR3 loop reads CASSEGQGEIETQYF. DNA for the CDR3: TGTGCCAGCAGTGAAGGACAGGGGGAAATCGAGACCCAGTACTTC.

The chain uses TRBV7-3 and TRBJ2-1; TRBD2 matches 10 bases. After removal of 3 bases from V and 6 bases from J, the junction contained 11 bases not matched to a gene. Germline V CDR1 and CDR2: SGHTA, FQGTGA. The CDR3 has 17 amino acids. CDR3 protein: CASSFGISGGASNEQFF. DNA for the CDR3: TGTGCCAGCAGCTTCGGAATAAGCGGGGGGGCTTCCAATGAGCAGTTCTTC.